One and the same sample provided the 22 T cell receptor beta chains below, sequenced in a study of T-cell reconstitution after alpha-beta-depleted transplantation in children (dated by TCRdb to the mid-2010s). What this sample's treatment or condition label stands for: allogeneic hematopoietic cell transplantation with graft depleted of TCRalphabeta T cells and CD19 B cells. The method behind the library was PCR. The listed sequencing device is Illumina HiSeq 2500. TCR library preparation used molecular barcoding, with unique molecular identifiers applied to normalize quantification of the TCRbeta repertoire. The raw public reads went through TCRdb reprocessing: fastp at Q25, MiXCR clone calling, in-frame beta chains kept. CDR3 protein duplicates are merged, each entry listing the most common genes and DNA. Counted in this sample were fewer than 550,000 distinct CDR3 sequences; about 11% of them appeared once. Just over 2% of the sample is taken by the ten largest.

Sequencing used PBMCs, obtained before TCRalphabeta/CD19-depleted stem cell transplant. The receptors here all came from a child under 10 years old with inherited bone marrow failure, due to receive a stem cell transplant.

This clonotype was picked up many times. The V gene is TRBV10-3, the J gene TRBJ2-2; D is perhaps TRBD1 (5 bases). CDR3 length equals 15 residues. Trimming left V 0 bases short and J 7 bases short, with 12 bases between. The V gene's germline CDR1 is ENHRY and CDR2 SYGVKD. In DNA form, the CDR3 reads TGTGCCATCAGTGAGTCTACCAGGGCCGGCGGGGAGCTGTTTTTT. This sequence encodes CAISESTRAGGELFF.

This clonotype appeared many times. V gene TRBV27 combines with J gene TRBJ2-5, with 10 nucleotides matching TRBD2. The germline CDR1 and CDR2 sequences are MNHEY and SMNVEV (reference sequence). CDR3 length: 16 residues. J gave up 6 bases and V 6 bases, and 13 bases lay outside the gene matches. The CDR3, as DNA: TGTGCCAGCAGCCCTCTCGGGGCTAGCGGGAGTAAGACCCAGTACTTC. This sequence encodes CASSPLGASGSKTQYF.

This rearrangement joins TRBV6-2 or TRBV6-3 to TRBJ2-1; TRBD2 matches 7 bases. Germline V gene lookup returns CDR1 MNHEY and CDR2 SVGEGT. This CDR3 contains 16 residues. V shed 4 bases, J shed 3 bases, and the junction held 9 bases outside the gene matches. CDR3 region: CASSWPGLPIYNEQFF. CDR3 nucleotides: TGTGCCAGCAGTTGGCCGGGACTACCCATCTACAATGAGCAGTTCTTC.

The J gene is TRBJ1-1, the V gene TRBV12-3 or TRBV12-4, with 7 bases aligning to TRBD1. The ends lost 6 bases at V and 10 bases at J; junction bases unmatched: 11. The CDR3 sequence is 13 residues long. This chain's CDR3 is CASRQGVRSRAFF. In nucleotides, the CDR3 is TGTGCCAGCAGGCAGGGGGTACGGTCGCGAGCTTTCTTT.

The V gene is TRBV20-1, the J gene TRBJ2-4; D uncertain. CDR1 is DFQATT, CDR2 SNEGSKA, per germline (reference sequence). This CDR3 spans 11 amino acids. Deletions cut 7 bases from V and 3 bases from J, with 7 bases between. The CDR3 DNA is TGCAGTGGCTCGGGCAAAAACATTCAGTACTTC. This translates into CSGSGKNIQYF.

This clonotype was seen at least ten times. The CDR3 nucleotides read TGCAGTGCTGCCAAAAACGCCGGGGAGCTGTTTTTT. It is translated as CSAAKNAGELFF. V is TRBV20-1 and J is TRBJ2-2; D is unresolved. With 5 bases removed from V and 6 bases from J, the gap between germline ends came to 10 bases. This CDR3 spans 12 amino acids. The germline V gene has CDR1 DFQATT and CDR2 SNEGSKA (reference sequence).

This clonotype occurred many times. The chain links TRBV2 to TRBJ1-6; no firm D call. CDR3 length: 15 residues. CDR1 is SNHLY, CDR2 FYNNEI, per germline. Deletions cut 4 bases from V and 10 bases from J, with 17 bases between. CDR3 region: CASSGLHGSGSPLHF. The CDR3, as DNA: TGTGCCAGCAGTGGACTACACGGATCGGGATCACCCCTCCACTTT.

This clonotype has only a few counts. The chain is built from TRBV7-2 and TRBJ2-1; 8 positions agree with TRBD2. The germline gives CDR1 SGHTA, CDR2 FQGNSA. CDR3 size: 15 residues. The V gene end was trimmed by 1 base and the J gene end by 5 bases; junction bases not matched to a gene: 4. In DNA, the CDR3 is TGTGCCAGCAGCTTAGGACTAGCGATTAACAATGAGCAGTTCTTC. It yields the protein CASSLGLAINNEQFF.

In this sample, this clonotype turned up many times. The chain is built from TRBV27 and TRBJ2-7, with 10 bases matching TRBD2. The CDR3 sequence is 16 residues long. The germline V gene encodes CDR1 MNHEY and CDR2 SMNVEV (reference sequence). The V segment lost 2 bases and the J segment 2 bases; nucleotides outside the gene matches: 6. DNA for the CDR3: TGTGCCAGCAGTTTAACCCTAGCGGGGGTAACCTACGAGCAGTACTTC. As protein: CASSLTLAGVTYEQYF.

Notes on this clonotype: This may arise from a read error, as a much more abundant clone is one base away. This chain connects TRBV4-1 to TRBJ1-3; D might be TRBD1 (5 bases). The CDR3 consists of 14 residues. Germline assignment: CDR1 MGHRA and CDR2 YSYEKL. CDR3 loop: CAISQAGGGNTIYF. The CDR3 nucleotides read TGCGCCATCAGCCAAGCTGGGGGAGGAAACACCATATATTTT.

This clonotype showed up just a few times. The chain recombines TRBV12-3 or TRBV12-4 with TRBJ2-7; D is unresolved. This CDR3 comprises 14 residues. V lost 2 bases, J lost 3 bases, and 11 bases lay in between. CDR3 residues: CASSLSLSDYEQYF. DNA of the CDR3: TGTGCCAGCAGTTTATCCCTCAGTGACTACGAGCAGTACTTC.

Ten or more counts support this clonotype. This sequence joins TRBV5-1 and TRBJ2-2, with 8 positions matching TRBD2. With V trimmed by 9 bases and J by 6 bases, 16 bases remained unmatched. Germline CDR1 is SGHRS and CDR2 is YFSETQ. The CDR3 has 16 residues. The CDR3 DNA sequence: TGCGCCACCCCGATGACCAGCGGGAGCGAGGCCGGGGAGCTGTTTTTT. This translates into CATPMTSGSEAGELFF.

This clonotype was detected many times. The J gene is TRBJ1-1, the V gene TRBV4-3; D is ambiguous. Germline V gene sequence: CDR1 LGHNA, CDR2 YSLEER. V lost 1 base and J 1 base, leaving 7 bases between the germline ends. This CDR3 is built from 14 residues. CDR3 sequence (DNA): TGCGCCAGCAGCCAAGTGGAGCGGAACACTGAAGCTTTCTTT. It translates to CASSQVERNTEAFF.

The rearrangement uses TRBV15 and TRBJ2-7, with 8 bases aligning to TRBD1. The CDR3 sequence is 18 residues long. The trim removed 0 bases at V and 3 bases at J, leaving 13 bases unmatched. Germline V CDR1 and CDR2: LNHNV, YYDKDF (reference sequence). This CDR3 is CATSRDHPTRDRHYEQYF. CDR3 in DNA: TGTGCCACCAGCAGAGATCACCCGACAAGGGACAGGCACTACGAGCAGTACTTC.

This clonotype was recorded at least ten times. This chain links TRBV7-2 with TRBJ2-5; maybe TRBD2 (6 bases). The CDR3 spans 13 residues. V dropped 2 bases and J dropped 5 bases, with 9 bases sitting between them. CDR1 and CDR2 from the germline V gene are SGHTA and FQGNSA. The CDR3 spells CASSLSGGETQYF. DNA of the CDR3: TGTGCCAGCAGCTTAAGCGGAGGGGAGACCCAGTACTTC.

This clonotype occurred many times. This chain connects TRBV4-1 to TRBJ2-6; TRBD1 might be the D (6 bases). The germline gives CDR1 MGHRA, CDR2 YSYEKL. Trimming shortened V by 6 bases and J by 0 bases, and 9 bases separated the two germline ends. The CDR3 extends over 15 amino acids. The CDR3 coding sequence is TGCGCCAGCAGGAGGGACATCTCTGGGGCCAACGTCCTGACTTTC. Translating it yields CASRRDISGANVLTF.

This clonotype was picked up many times. The rearrangement uses TRBV18 and TRBJ2-1, with TRBD2 matching over 11 bases. The CDR3 runs to 17 residues. With V trimmed by 2 bases and J by 3 bases, 6 bases remained unmatched. Germline V gene data show CDR1 as KGHSH and CDR2 as LQKENI. The CDR3 loop is CASSPLLAGELYNEQFF. Here the CDR3 DNA reads TGTGCCAGCTCACCATTACTAGCGGGAGAACTCTACAATGAGCAGTTCTTC.

This clonotype has only one observation. A much larger clonotype is one base distant, so this may be a read error. The chain joins TRBV9 to TRBJ2-7, with TRBD2 matching over 13 bases. Losses at the gene ends were 4 bases for V and 4 bases for J; bases not matched to a gene: 8. Germline CDR1 is SGDLS and CDR2 is YYNGEE. This CDR3 has 16 residues. CDR3 bases: TGTGCCAGCAGCAAGGGACTAGCGGGAACTAGGTACGAGCAGTACTTC. Its translation: CASSKGLAGTRYEQYF.

The CDR3 here is CASSLSGTHEQYF. CDR3 in DNA: TGTGCCAGCAGTCTCTCCGGGACCCACGAGCAGTACTTC. This chain uses TRBV27 with TRBJ2-7, with D tentatively TRBD1 or TRBD2 (5 bases each). Germline V lookup: CDR1 MNHEY, CDR2 SMNVEV (reference sequence). With 5 bases removed from V and 5 bases from J, the gap between germline ends came to 13 bases. This CDR3 is 13 amino acids long.

This clonotype was recorded at least ten times. The chain joins TRBV7-2 to TRBJ2-7; D unclear. The CDR3 runs 13 residues. Trimming stripped 5 bases from V and 5 bases from J, with 13 bases between. Germline assignment: CDR1 SGHTA and CDR2 FQGNSA. DNA for the CDR3: TGTGCCAGCAGCGCTGGGATTCTGAACGAGCAGTACTTC. Translated, it gives CASSAGILNEQYF.

This clonotype was seen a few times. The V call is TRBV20-1, the J call TRBJ2-3; D may be TRBD2 (6 bases). Trimming took off 4 bases at V and 1 base at J, with 12 bases between the two ends. The CDR3 extends over 14 amino acids. CDR1 is DFQATT and CDR2 is SNEGSKA in the germline V gene (reference sequence). CDR3 region: CSATSASGTDTQYF. CDR3 nucleotide sequence: TGCAGTGCTACGTCGGCTAGCGGCACAGATACGCAGTATTTT.

This clonotype was detected only a few times. V and J are TRBV12-3 or TRBV12-4 and TRBJ1-2, with unresolved D. CDR3 length equals 14 residues. V was clipped by 4 bases and J by 4 bases, with 13 bases between them. CDR3 nucleotides: TGTGCCAGCAGTTACGGTGCTAAACTCTATGGCTACACCTTC. This sequence encodes CASSYGAKLYGYTF.